The TCR beta chain described here comes from a study of cytomegalovirus exposure and HLA in healthy donors. Broader study findings: Three chains tied to CMV proved CMV antigen-specific in vitro. The classifier reportedly diagnosed cytomegalovirus status with high specificity and sensitivity. TCR beta chains numbering more than 150 were designated cytomegalovirus-associated. First-cohort TCR clusters were later found to tend to co-occur in the approximately 110 validation repertoires.

Measured with immunoSEQ multiplex PCR; TCRdb has only the in-frame clones, and not every one. The table lists about 220,000 clones, just over 90% of them singletons. In regard to this clone: Its antigen is not identified.

The length of the CDR3 is 15 residues. Trimming shortened V by 0 bases and J by 1 base, and 10 bases separated the two germline ends. Germline V gene sequence: CDR1 SGHNT, CDR2 YYREEE (reference sequence). The receptor was isolated from a woman younger than 35 in good health and CMV-seronegative. The chain has TRBV5-4 and TRBJ1-1, with D tentatively TRBD1 (6 bases). Sequencing was performed on PBMCs. CDR3 DNA: TGTGCCAGCAGCTTGGCCGAGACAGGGAACACTGAAGCTTTCTTT. Protein product: CASSLAETGNTEAFF.